This is a list of T cell receptor beta chains from one sample in a study of T cell responses to AZD1222 COVID-19 vaccine. The table came from immunoSEQ multiplex PCR; TCRdb's copy has only in-frame clones and leaves some out. The table includes 160,000 or so clones, about 91% detected once. The sample was peripheral blood, taken on day 0 of AZD1222 vaccination. These receptors were obtained from an adult in good health. The CDR3 runs from the conserved cysteine through the conserved F or W. Each record gives: J gene, V gene, D gene, clone size, CDR3 DNA, CDR3 protein. A D gene is named only where the DNA matches it firmly. For some rows the clone size is stated as once, few or many, or as a class when expanded; others skip it.

TRBJ2-1 TRBV27 TRBD1 - TGTGCCAGCAGTCCGAACCGACAGGGGGCGCCGGATGAGCAGTTCTTC CASSPNRQGAPDEQFF
TRBJ2-4 TRBV7-9 TRBD1 - TGTGCCAGCAGCTTGGGACAGGGTTCCAAAAACATTCAGTACTTC CASSLGQGSKNIQYF
TRBJ1-6 TRBV7-2 TRBD1 - TGTGCCAGCAGCGTACGACAGGGGGGGCATTCACCCCTCCACTTT CASSVRQGGHSPLHF
TRBJ1-1 TRBV5-5 - - TGTGCCAGCAGCCGAGACGCAGGGAACACTGAAGCTTTCTTT CASSRDAGNTEAFF
TRBJ2-5 TRBV6-4 TRBD1 - TGTGCCAGCATTACCGACAGGGAGATAGGAGAGACCCAGTACTTC CASITDREIGETQYF
TRBJ1-2 TRBV7-2 - - TGTGCCAGCAGCCGCCCAGGGGACTATGGCTACACCTTC CASSRPGDYGYTF
TRBJ2-7 TRBV16 TRBD2 - TGTGCCAGCAGCCACACCGACGAGGGGAGGGGATTGGACGAGCAGTACTTC CASSHTDEGRGLDEQYF
TRBJ2-7 TRBV6-5 - once TGTGCCAGCAGTCCTCGGGGTAGTACCTACGAGCAGTACTTC CASSPRGSTYEQYF
TRBJ2-2 TRBV19 - - TGTGCCAGCATAAACAGACTGACCAACACCGGGGAGCTGTTTTTT CASINRLTNTGELFF
TRBJ2-7 TRBV30 TRBD1 - TGTGCCTGGAGGGGACAGGGTTTCGGGAACGAGCAGTACTTC CAWRGQGFGNEQYF
TRBJ2-7 TRBV19 TRBD1 - TGTGCCAGTAAGCCCACTGGGACAGGGGGTCATTGGGGCTACGAGCAGTACTTC CASKPTGTGGHWGYEQYF
TRBJ1-2 TRBV27 TRBD1 - TGTGCCAGCAGCTCGACAGGGAACTACTATGGCTACACCTTC CASSSTGNYYGYTF
TRBJ2-3 TRBV5-1 TRBD1 - TGCGCCAGCAGCTTGGTAGGGGGCGCAGATACGCAGTATTTT CASSLVGGADTQYF
TRBJ1-1 TRBV19 TRBD1 - TGTGCCAGTAGTATATGGCAGGGGGCTGAAGCTTTCTTT CASSIWQGAEAFF
TRBJ1-1 TRBV30 - - TGTGCCTGGAGCCCCCAATGGAACACTGAAGCTTTCTTT CAWSPQWNTEAFF
TRBJ2-5 TRBV6-5 TRBD1 - TGTGCCAGCAGTTACAGACAGGGTAATTCAGAAGAGACCCAGTACTTC CASSYRQGNSEETQYF
TRBJ2-7 TRBV9 - - TGTGCCAGCAGCGTATGGATGGATACCTACGAGCAGTACTTC CASSVWMDTYEQYF
TRBJ2-1 TRBV11-2 TRBD1 - TGTGCCAGCAGCCTGGGACCGGGACAGGGGGCGAACAATGAGCAGTTCTTC CASSLGPGQGANNEQFF
TRBJ1-2 TRBV24-1 - - TGTGCCACCAGTGACCCTAAGGAAGGCTATGGCTACACCTTC CATSDPKEGYGYTF
TRBJ2-7 TRBV7-2 - - TGTGCCAGCAGCTTAGGATTCCACGAGCAGTACTTC CASSLGFHEQYF
TRBJ2-3 TRBV28 - - TGTGCCAGCAACGCCCAAAGGGGTAGCCGGAGTGGGGATACGCAGTATTTT CASNAQRGSRSGDTQYF
TRBJ2-1 TRBV7-7 - - TGTGCCAGCAGCTTTGGGGGGTTCTACAATGAGCAGTTCTTC CASSFGGFYNEQFF
TRBJ2-7 TRBV4-3 - - TGCGCCAGCAGCCAAGACGCGCGCGGGGATTCCTACGAGCAGTACTTC CASSQDARGDSYEQYF
TRBJ2-3 TRBV30 TRBD2 - TGTGCCTGGAGTGCCGGGACTAGCTCAGATACGCAGTATTTT CAWSAGTSSDTQYF
TRBJ2-7 TRBV28 - - TGTGCCAGCAGTTGGGCCTCCTACGAGCAGTACTTC CASSWASYEQYF
TRBJ2-1 TRBV19 TRBD1 - TGTGCCAGTAGTATCGGGACAGGGGTATCCTACAATGAGCAGTTCTTC CASSIGTGVSYNEQFF
TRBJ1-1 TRBV24-1 - once TGTGCCACCAGTGATGGTGGCCACACTGAAGCTTTCTTT CATSDGGHTEAFF
TRBJ2-7 TRBV6-1 TRBD2 medium-sized TGTGCCAGCAGTGACCAACTAGCGGGAGGGTACGAGCAGTACTTC CASSDQLAGGYEQYF